Each of the 5 T cell receptor beta chains below was sequenced from the same sample in a study of blood T cells in healthy people across ages. Using a J-beta primer mix together with a sample-barcoded 5' primer, a second PCR was run for roughly 7 to 11 cycles. TCRdb re-called the 5' RACE reads through MiXCR, storing one row per CDR3 protein. This table holds 730,000 or so distinct CDR3 sequences, roughly two fifths found once. Sequenced input: blood. These receptors were taken from an elderly man in good health.

The chain has TRBV6-5 and TRBJ2-3; a weak D match, TRBD2 (7 bases). V was trimmed by 0 bases and J by 3 bases, leaving 16 bases between them. Germline V CDR1 and CDR2: MNHEY, SVGAGI. This CDR3 is built from 17 residues. The chain's CDR3 is CASSYSPSGDKTDTQYF. The CDR3 DNA is TGTGCCAGCAGTTACTCTCCAAGCGGGGACAAAACAGATACGCAGTATTTT.

The rearrangement links TRBV18 to TRBJ1-2; TRBD1 agrees at 8 bases. CDR3 size: 13 residues. With 3 bases clipped from V and 8 bases from J, the junction kept 5 bases outside the gene matches. Germline-derived CDR1 and CDR2 are KGHSH and LQKENI. Here the CDR3 DNA reads TGTGCCAGCTCACCTACAGGGGGGACAGGCTACACCTTC. Translated: CASSPTGGTGYTF.

As concerns this clonotype: A much larger clone lies one base from this, so it may be a read error. V usage is TRBV5-1 and J usage is TRBJ2-7; no definite D call. The germline gives CDR1 SGHRS, CDR2 YFSETQ. V was shortened by 6 bases and J by 7 bases, with 11 bases between the two germline ends. CDR3 length: 11 residues. The CDR3 nucleotides are TGCGCCAGCAACCAGAATTATGAGCAGTACTTC. This encodes CASNQNYEQYF.

The chain employs TRBV9 and TRBJ2-1; unclear D gene. The J call could be wrong; TRBJ2-7 is a better fit for the DNA end. Germline V gene lookup returns CDR1 SGDLS and CDR2 YYNGEE. The CDR3 has 17 amino acids. The CDR3 nucleotides read TGTGCCAGCAGCGTAGATATATCCCTTAGCTCCTACAATGAGCAGTACTTC. Protein sequence: CASSVDISLSSYNEQYF.

The chain recombines TRBV14 with TRBJ2-6; D might be TRBD2 (6 bases). CDR3 length: 20 residues. CDR1 is SGHDN, CDR2 FVKESK, per germline. The V end was cut by 2 bases, the J end by 0 bases, with 20 bases between. Here the CDR3 DNA reads TGTGCCAGCAGCCAATACCAGACTGGGACTTTTAGCTCTGGGGCCAACGTCCTGACTTTC. Its protein is CASSQYQTGTFSSGANVLTF.